The 21 T cell receptor beta chains below were found in one sample sequenced in a study of blood T cell repertoires in COVID-19. Clones were sequenced by immunoSEQ multiplex PCR, and TCRdb holds only the in-frame ones, with some missing. This table has around 84,000 clones, around four fifths appearing once. Sequencing input: peripheral blood. The origin of the receptors is an elderly man with active or convalescent COVID-19.

This chain uses TRBV5-1 with TRBJ1-1; 8 bases line up with TRBD1. Trimming at V came to 0 bases and at J to 2 bases, leaving 12 bases not matched to a gene. This CDR3 has 18 amino acids. Per the germline V gene, CDR1 is SGHRS and CDR2 is YFSETQ. The CDR3 DNA reads TGCGCCAGCAGCTTGGAAGGACAGGGAAACATCATAAACACTGAAGCTTTCTTT. This translates into CASSLEGQGNIINTEAFF.

The chain carries TRBV6-6 and TRBJ1-1, with a possible D match to TRBD1 (6 bases). This CDR3 comprises 14 residues. Per the germline V gene, CDR1 is MNHNY and CDR2 is SVGAGI (reference sequence). V was pared by 4 bases and J by 4 bases, with 13 bases between. The CDR3: CASSSNQGSTEAFF. The CDR3 DNA sequence: TGTGCCAGCAGTTCAAATCAGGGGAGCACTGAAGCTTTCTTT.

The table lists this clone with a count of one. The chain has TRBV3-1 (or the pseudogene TRBV3-2) and TRBJ2-3; D perhaps matches TRBD1 (5 bases). Trimming left V 7 bases short and J 2 bases short, with 10 bases between. The CDR3 runs 13 residues. Germline-derived CDR1 and CDR2 are LGHDT and YNNKEL (reference sequence). This CDR3 reads CASIGAYTDTQYF. CDR3 DNA sequence: TGTGCCAGCATAGGGGCGTACACAGATACGCAGTATTTT.

The CDR3 nucleotides read TGTGCCAGCAGTTCGCGGAATCCCTCGATGGAGCAGTACTTC. Translating gives CASSSRNPSMEQYF. The gene calls are TRBV6-9 and TRBJ2-7, with D unresolved. CDR3 length: 14 residues. With 4 bases removed from V and 7 bases from J, the gap between germline ends came to 17 bases. Per the germline V gene, CDR1 is MNHGY and CDR2 is SVAAGI.

The V call is TRBV10-2, the J call TRBJ1-1; 9 positions agree with TRBD1. After removal of 3 bases from V and 2 bases from J, the junction contained 10 bases not matched to a gene. The CDR3 has 17 residues. CDR1 WSHSY and CDR2 SAAADI come from the germline V gene. CDR3 bases: TGCGCCAGCAGTGACCCCGGACAGGGGACTTATAACACTGAAGCTTTCTTT. Amino acid sequence: CASSDPGQGTYNTEAFF.

This clone was seen a handful of times. The gene calls are TRBV20-1 and TRBJ1-4, with D tentatively TRBD1 (5 bases). The V end was cut by 1 base, the J end by 16 bases, with 13 bases between. The CDR3 spans 11 residues. Germline V gene sequence: CDR1 DFQATT, CDR2 SNEGSKA (reference sequence). This CDR3 is CSARVKGLTFF. The DNA for the CDR3 is TGCAGTGCTAGAGTGAAGGGGTTAACGTTTTTT.

The V call is TRBV28, the J call TRBJ2-1, with 8 positions matching TRBD1. The CDR3 is 15 residues long. V gave up 8 bases and J gave up 8 bases; unmatched junction bases: 14. Looked up from germline, CDR1 is MDHEN and CDR2 is SYDVKM. The CDR3 loop reads CASLGSPRGQDEQFF. CDR3 sequence (DNA): TGTGCCAGCTTAGGTTCTCCCAGGGGGCAGGATGAGCAGTTCTTC. The complete variable domain, with remaining parts taken from reference TRBV28 and TRBJ2-1, reads DVKVTQSSRYLVKRTGEKVFLECVQDMDHENMFWYRQDPGLGLRLIYFSYDVKMKEKGDIPEGYSVSREKKERFSLILESASTNQTSMYLCASLGSPRGQDEQFFGPGTRLTVL.

The V gene is TRBV5-6, the J gene TRBJ1-5; D may be TRBD1 (6 bases). This CDR3 contains 16 residues. CDR1 is SGHDT and CDR2 is YYEEEE in the germline V gene. V was pared by 0 bases and J by 0 bases, with 10 bases between. This CDR3 reads CASSLGDIYSNQPQHF. In DNA, the CDR3 is TGTGCCAGCAGCTTGGGGGACATTTATAGCAATCAGCCCCAGCATTTT.

This chain joins TRBV7-2 and TRBJ2-7; tentatively, D is TRBD1 (7 bases). CDR1 is SGHTA, CDR2 FQGNSA, per germline. The CDR3 runs to 15 residues. Trimming took off 5 bases at V and 5 bases at J, with 19 bases between the two ends. CDR3 DNA sequence: TGTGCCAGCAGCATTTATGTAGGCAGGGGGGACGAGCAGTACTTC. Translation: CASSIYVGRGDEQYF.

The rearrangement uses TRBV5-1 and TRBJ2-3; 9 positions match TRBD2. The CDR3 spans 19 residues. Trimming took 2 bases from V and 4 from J; bases not matched to a gene: 17. Germline CDR1 reads SGHRS; CDR2 reads YFSETQ. Written as DNA, the CDR3 is TGCGCCAGCAGCTTCAGCGCGGACCTAGGGACTAGCAAGGCAGATACGCAGTATTTT. Residues: CASSFSADLGTSKADTQYF.

This clone was detected a few times. The V and J genes are TRBV27 and TRBJ1-5; D might be TRBD1 (5 bases). This CDR3 contains 15 residues. Trimming left V 0 bases short and J 6 bases short, with 12 bases between. The V gene's germline CDR1 is MNHEY and CDR2 SMNVEV (reference sequence). The CDR3 region has the DNA TGTGCCAGCAGTTTATCGGCAGGGTATCTTCAGCCCCAGCATTTT. Encoded protein: CASSLSAGYLQPQHF.

V usage is TRBV7-2 and J usage is TRBJ2-7; D gene ambiguous. Germline CDR1 and CDR2: SGHTA and FQGNSA. V was pared by 2 bases and J by 3 bases, with 14 bases between. The CDR3 runs to 15 residues. Written as DNA, the CDR3 is TGTGCCAGCAGCTTACTTCGACAATCATACTACGAGCAGTACTTC. Encoded protein: CASSLLRQSYYEQYF.

A single count supports this clone. V is TRBV12-3 or TRBV12-4 and J is TRBJ2-5; D perhaps matches TRBD1 (5 bases). This CDR3 is 12 amino acids long. Deletions cut 5 bases from V and 5 bases from J, with 9 bases between. In DNA, the CDR3 is TGTGCCAGCAGTGGGGCCCGGGAGACCCAGTACTTC. Translation gives CASSGARETQYF.

The rearrangement links TRBV7-9 to TRBJ1-5; 9 nucleotides align to TRBD1. The length of the CDR3 is 18 residues. Germline values: CDR1 SEHNR, CDR2 FQNEAQ (reference sequence). Germline trimming cut 5 bases from V and 4 bases from J; bases unmatched to any gene: 15. CDR3 sequence (DNA): TGTGCCAGCAGCCATTTAGAATCCCTGGGACAGGGAAATCAGCCCCAGCATTTT. Translated, it gives CASSHLESLGQGNQPQHF.

This sequence joins TRBV19 and TRBJ2-7; maybe TRBD1 (5 bases). The germline V gene encodes CDR1 LNHDA and CDR2 SQIVND (reference sequence). Deletions cut 5 bases from V and 0 bases from J, with 17 bases between. This CDR3 spans 16 amino acids. The CDR3 DNA reads as TGTGCCAGTAGTGCAGAAAGGACATCCCTCTCCTACGAGCAGTACTTC. Amino acid sequence: CASSAERTSLSYEQYF. The full variable domain, in which reference TRBV19 and TRBJ2-7 provide the parts outside the CDR3, is DGGITQSPKYLFRKEGQNVTLSCEQNLNHDAMYWYRQDPGQGLRLIYYSQIVNDFQKGDIAEGYSVSREKKESFPLTVTSAQKNPTAFYLCASSAERTSLSYEQYFGPGTRLTVT.

The chain employs TRBV24-1 and TRBJ2-3; D gene ambiguous. This CDR3 has 14 amino acids. Trimming removed 4 bases from V and 0 bases from J, with 7 bases in between. Germline-derived CDR1 and CDR2 are KGHDR and SFDVKD. CDR3 sequence: CATSDGLSTDTQYF. CDR3 coding DNA: TGTGCCACCAGTGACGGTCTAAGCACAGATACGCAGTATTTT.

This clone appeared once. V usage is TRBV19 and J usage is TRBJ2-2; D perhaps matches TRBD1 (5 bases). CDR1 LNHDA and CDR2 SQIVND come from the germline V gene (reference sequence). V lost 1 base, J lost 1 base, and 16 bases lay in between. The CDR3 has 18 amino acids. The CDR3 protein is CASSIGVLRQKNTGELFF. CDR3 DNA: TGTGCCAGTAGTATAGGGGTTCTTAGACAGAAGAACACCGGGGAGCTGTTTTTT.

The table lists this clone with a count of one. This chain joins TRBV18 and TRBJ2-1; 14 nucleotides match TRBD2. V lost 0 bases, J lost 1 base, and 8 bases stayed unmatched. CDR1 is KGHSH, CDR2 LQKENI, per germline. The CDR3 runs to 20 residues. The DNA of the CDR3 is TGTGCCAGCTCACCACCTCCGGGACTAGCGGGAGCTCGGTCCTACAATGAGCAGTTCTTC. Translated, it gives CASSPPPGLAGARSYNEQFF. Variable domain in full (rest from reference TRBV18 and TRBJ2-1): NAGVMQNPRHLVRRRGQEARLRCSPMKGHSHVYWYRQLPEEGLKFMVYLQKENIIDESGMPKERFSAEFPKEGPSILRIQQVVRGDSAAYFCASSPPPGLAGARSYNEQFFGPGTRLTVL.

This clone was recorded only once. V and J are TRBV10-3 and TRBJ2-5; a possible D gene is TRBD2 (5 bases). Trimming shortened V by 0 bases and J by 1 base, and 15 bases separated the two germline ends. There are 17 residues in the CDR3. Germline assignment: CDR1 ENHRY and CDR2 SYGVKD. The CDR3 DNA reads as TGTGCCATCAGTGAGTCGACGGGTTCCAGCGGCCAAGAGACCCAGTACTTC. Translating gives CAISESTGSSGQETQYF.

The V and J genes are TRBV5-6 and TRBJ2-1, with TRBD2 matching 14 bases. V lost 4 bases, J lost 3 bases, and 6 bases stayed unmatched. This CDR3 comprises 17 residues. From germline, CDR1 is SGHDT and CDR2 YYEEEE. CDR3 amino acids: CASSRGTSGRFYNEQFF. The CDR3 DNA follows: TGTGCCAGCAGCCGTGGGACTAGCGGGAGATTCTACAATGAGCAGTTCTTC.

Only one count was recorded for this clone. This chain joins TRBV2 and TRBJ1-5; tentative D call: TRBD1 (5 bases). The CDR3 extends over 16 amino acids. The V and J ends lost 4 bases and 0 bases respectively, with 13 bases between them. Germline V gene lookup returns CDR1 SNHLY and CDR2 FYNNEI. The CDR3 DNA reads TGTGCCAGCAGTGTTGTAGGCAGGGTTAGCAATCAGCCCCAGCATTTT. It codes for CASSVVGRVSNQPQHF. The full variable domain, its missing parts supplied by reference TRBV2 and TRBJ1-5, is EPEVTQTPSHQVTQMGQEVILRCVPISNHLYFYWYRQILGQKVEFLVSFYNNEISEKSEIFDDQFSVERPDGSNFTLKIRSTKLEDSAMYFCASSVVGRVSNQPQHFGDGTRLSIL.